A single sample gave rise to the 10 T cell receptor beta chains below, sequenced in a study of cytotoxic CD8 clonotypes in ibrutinib-treated CLL. The protocol was immunoSEQ multiplex PCR, while the TCRdb copy is restricted to in-frame clones and leaves out a portion. The sample lists 130,000 or so clones, 80% to 90% occurring once. Source: PBMCs, taken after 24 months of ibrutinib treatment. The receptors shown here come from a human donor with chronic lymphocytic leukemia.

This clone was seen a handful of times. V gene TRBV12-5 combines with J gene TRBJ1-2, with a possible D match to TRBD1 (5 bases). Germline lookup yields CDR1 LGHNT and CDR2 FRNRAP. V shed 2 bases and J shed 8 bases, with 15 bases lying between them. The CDR3 contains 14 residues. CDR3 DNA sequence: TGTGCTAGTGGTTTGCCGCTGGGGGAAGGCGGCTACACCTTC. Translation gives CASGLPLGEGGYTF.

The J gene is TRBJ2-5, the V gene TRBV9; 9 nucleotides align to TRBD2. This CDR3 is 15 amino acids long. The germline V gene encodes CDR1 SGDLS and CDR2 YYNGEE. V dropped 0 bases and J dropped 5; count of bases not matched to a gene: 5. CDR3 amino acids: CASSVGLAGLETQYF. The DNA of the CDR3 is TGTGCCAGCAGCGTAGGGCTAGCGGGGCTGGAGACCCAGTACTTC.

This rearrangement joins TRBV19 to TRBJ2-2, with 7 bases identical to TRBD1. The CDR3 has 17 amino acids. Germline CDR1 and CDR2: LNHDA and SQIVND (reference sequence). The V gene end was trimmed by 3 bases and the J gene end by 0 bases; junction bases not matched to a gene: 7. In nucleotides, the CDR3 is TGTGCCAGTAGTATCTCAGGACAGGTTTCGAACACCGGGGAGCTGTTTTTT. The encoded protein is CASSISGQVSNTGELFF.

The V call is TRBV27, the J call TRBJ2-2; D gene unclear. The V end lost 7 bases, the J end lost 5 bases, and 11 bases lay between the germline ends. This CDR3 spans 13 amino acids. The germline gives CDR1 MNHEY, CDR2 SMNVEV (reference sequence). CDR3 residues: CASTLGPTGELFF. DNA for the CDR3: TGTGCCAGCACCCTCGGACCTACCGGGGAGCTGTTTTTT.

This clone was seen once. The chain employs TRBV28 and TRBJ1-5; D is unresolved. Trimming took off 5 bases at V and 0 bases at J, with 14 bases between the two ends. CDR1 is MDHEN and CDR2 is SYDVKM in the germline V gene. The CDR3 is made up of 16 amino acids. The CDR3 region has the DNA TGTGCCAGCAGTACAAACCAGGAGAATAGCAATCAGCCCCAGCATTTT. It codes for CASSTNQENSNQPQHF.

The chain's CDR3 is CASSVLGRGGSSYGYTF. CDR3 sequence (DNA): TGTGCCAGCAGCGTATTAGGCAGGGGCGGATCCAGCTATGGCTACACCTTC. The chain is built from TRBV9 and TRBJ1-2, with D possibly being TRBD1 (6 bases). In germline, CDR1 is SGDLS, CDR2 YYNGEE. This CDR3 region has 17 residues. Trimming removed 1 base at V and 4 bases at J, with 20 bases between.

To note about this clone: Relative to the germline gene, one junction end is altered; a read error may explain this. This chain uses TRBV7-7 with TRBJ2-3, with D uncertain. This CDR3 is 16 amino acids long. Germline V gene sequence: CDR1 SSHAT, CDR2 FNYEAQ (reference sequence). The CDR3 nucleotides read TGTGCTAGCAGCTGGTGGCAGTCCACTAGCACAGATACGCAGTATTTT. This encodes CASSWWQSTSTDTQYF.

The chain carries TRBV11-2 and TRBJ1-5, with D possibly being TRBD1 (5 bases). V was clipped by 3 bases and J by 6 bases, with 12 bases between them. The V gene's germline CDR1 is SGHAT and CDR2 FQNNGV. This CDR3 has 14 residues. The CDR3 region is CASSFGGVGQPQHF. CDR3 bases: TGTGCCAGCAGCTTTGGAGGGGTGGGTCAGCCCCAGCATTTT.

This chain links TRBV5-4 with TRBJ2-3; 9 bases are a match to TRBD2. CDR3 length equals 16 residues. V gave up 1 base and J gave up 6 bases; unmatched junction bases: 9. Germline V gives CDR1 SGHNT, CDR2 YYREEE (reference sequence). CDR3 nucleotide sequence: TGTGCCAGCAGCTTGCCTAGCGGGAAAGTGGGGGATACGCAGTATTTT. Translating gives CASSLPSGKVGDTQYF.

The chain carries TRBV28 and TRBJ1-3; D unresolved. Germline V gene data show CDR1 as MDHEN and CDR2 as SYDVKM. The CDR3 covers 12 residues. V lost 5 bases and J lost 3, with 5 bases in between. Written as DNA, the CDR3 is TGTGCCAGCAGTATCAATGGAAACACCATATATTTT. Translated: CASSINGNTIYF.